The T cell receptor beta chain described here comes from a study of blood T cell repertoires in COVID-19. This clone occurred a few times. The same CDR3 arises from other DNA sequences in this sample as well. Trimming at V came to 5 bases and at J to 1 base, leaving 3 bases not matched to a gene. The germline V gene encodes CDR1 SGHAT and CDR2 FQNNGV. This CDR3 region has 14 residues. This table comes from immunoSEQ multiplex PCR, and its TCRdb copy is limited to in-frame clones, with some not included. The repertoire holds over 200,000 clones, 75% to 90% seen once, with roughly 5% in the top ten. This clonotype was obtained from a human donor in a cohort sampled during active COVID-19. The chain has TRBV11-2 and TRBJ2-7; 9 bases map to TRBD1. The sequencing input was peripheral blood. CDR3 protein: CASSKDRGSYEQYF. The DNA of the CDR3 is TGTGCCAGCAGCAAAGACAGGGGGTCCTACGAGCAGTACTTC. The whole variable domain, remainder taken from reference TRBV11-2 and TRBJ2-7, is EAGVAQSPRYKIIEKRQSVAFWCNPISGHATLYWYQQILGQGPKLLIQFQNNGVVDDSQLPKDRFSAERLKGVDSTLKIQPAKLEDSAVYLCASSKDRGSYEQYFGPGTRLTVT.